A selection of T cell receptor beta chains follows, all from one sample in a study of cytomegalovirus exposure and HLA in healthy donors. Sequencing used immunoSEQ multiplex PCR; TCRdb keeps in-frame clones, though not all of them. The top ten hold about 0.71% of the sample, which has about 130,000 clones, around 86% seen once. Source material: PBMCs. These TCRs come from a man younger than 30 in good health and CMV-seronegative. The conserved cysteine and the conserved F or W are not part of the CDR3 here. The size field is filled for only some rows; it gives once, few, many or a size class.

ASSQDGTGGLTVGYT TRBV4-1 .
SESGGPGYT TRBV20-1 .
ASSLWVGGTYEQY TRBV7-2 .
ASRAGQGYGYT TRBV2 .
AWRDIEGEAF TRBV30 .
ASSLGSGLGGGGEQY TRBV7-2 .
ASSGTGTGNSPLH TRBV10-2 .
ASSLDLSSYEQY TRBV5-1 .
AISVQGNEQF TRBV10-3 once
ASTLTGKVDIQY TRBV6-6 .
ASSWAGGREAF TRBV4-1 .
SVPTGSSQETQY TRBV29-1 .
ASSQDPAGWVGELF TRBV4-3 .
SVRRQSPTNEKLF TRBV29-1 once
ASSVEEGYEQY TRBV6-4 .
ASSPRMISSYEQY TRBV9 .
ASSGGTTYEQY TRBV5-4 once
AWSVSSGRSYNEQF TRBV30 .
ASSLRLVADTQY TRBV7-2 .
ASSPSGGNREKLF TRBV7-8 .
ASSLGPGVNSPLH TRBV7-3 .
ASSSNLNTEAF TRBV27 .
ACPPAPRKNYGYT TRBV30 once